These T cell receptor beta chains were read from a single sample in a study of cytomegalovirus exposure and HLA in healthy donors. Produced via immunoSEQ multiplex PCR; TCRdb's table is partial and in-frame only. The sample consists of some 200,000 clones, 75% to 90% of them appearing once. Sequenced: PBMCs. The receptors come from a woman aged 45-60 years in good health and CMV-seropositive. Each CDR3 is given with its conserved first and last residue. Each record gives: D gene, clone size, V gene, J gene, CDR3 length, CDR3 protein, CDR3 DNA. A D gene is named only where the DNA matches it firmly. Size tells how often a clone was seen (once, few, many) or the class of an expanded clone, and some rows leave it out.

d_gene: TRBD1
abundance: few
v_gene: TRBV12-5
j_gene: TRBJ2-3
len: 16
CDR3aa: CASGLGPTGGTDTQYF
CDR3nt: TGTGCTAGTGGTTTGGGACCGACAGGGGGCACAGATACGCAGTATTTT

d_gene: TRBD1
abundance: .
v_gene: TRBV7-9
j_gene: TRBJ1-2
len: 13
CDR3aa: CASSLRQGSGYTF
CDR3nt: TGTGCCAGCAGCCTAAGACAGGGCAGTGGCTACACCTTC

d_gene: .
abundance: .
v_gene: TRBV9
j_gene: TRBJ2-7
len: 14
CDR3aa: CASSTWTRRNEQYF
CDR3nt: TGTGCCAGCAGCACCTGGACAAGAAGAAACGAGCAGTACTTC

d_gene: TRBD1
abundance: .
v_gene: TRBV7-8
j_gene: TRBJ1-1
len: 16
CDR3aa: CASSLLLDRENTEAFF
CDR3nt: TGTGCCAGCAGCTTACTCTTGGACAGGGAGAACACTGAAGCTTTCTTT

d_gene: .
abundance: .
v_gene: TRBV28
j_gene: TRBJ2-6
len: 16
CDR3aa: CASSRPGSSGANGLTF
CDR3nt: TGTGCCAGCAGTCGCCCCGGGAGCTCTGGGGCCAACGGCCTGACTTTC

d_gene: .
abundance: .
v_gene: TRBV4-1
j_gene: TRBJ2-1
len: 17
CDR3aa: CASSPFAPLSSYNEQFF
CDR3nt: TGCGCCAGCAGCCCCTTCGCGCCGTTAAGCTCCTACAATGAGCAGTTCTTC

d_gene: TRBD2
abundance: .
v_gene: TRBV9
j_gene: TRBJ2-5
len: 15
CDR3aa: CASSVAAGGGETQYF
CDR3nt: TGTGCCAGCAGCGTAGCGGCGGGAGGGGGTGAGACCCAGTACTTC

d_gene: .
abundance: .
v_gene: TRBV7-9
j_gene: TRBJ1-4
len: 13
CDR3aa: CSSSAAATEKLFF
CDR3nt: TGTTCCAGCAGCGCGGCGGCAACTGAAAAACTGTTTTTT

d_gene: TRBD1
abundance: .
v_gene: TRBV5-6
j_gene: TRBJ2-4
len: 16
CDR3aa: CASSSGTGWAKNIQYF
CDR3nt: TGTGCCAGCAGCTCCGGGACAGGCTGGGCCAAAAACATTCAGTACTTC

d_gene: .
abundance: .
v_gene: TRBV10-3
j_gene: TRBJ2-4
len: 19
CDR3aa: CAISSTTGNSTLAKNIQYF
CDR3nt: TGTGCCATCAGCTCTACCACAGGGAATAGCACCTTAGCCAAAAACATTCAGTACTTC

d_gene: TRBD2
abundance: once
v_gene: TRBV7-8
j_gene: TRBJ2-1
len: 19
CDR3aa: CASSFDRGGRGYYYNEQFF
CDR3nt: TGTGCCAGCAGCTTCGACCGGGGGGGCCGGGGTTACTACTACAATGAGCAGTTCTTC

d_gene: .
abundance: .
v_gene: TRBV7-9
j_gene: TRBJ2-2
len: 16
CDR3aa: CASSLRLPGSTGELFF
CDR3nt: TGTGCCAGCAGCTTAAGACTCCCGGGTAGCACCGGGGAGCTGTTTTTT

d_gene: TRBD2
abundance: few
v_gene: TRBV19
j_gene: TRBJ2-7
len: 15
CDR3aa: CASSIGASGAYEQYF
CDR3nt: TGTGCCAGTAGTATAGGGGCTAGCGGGGCCTACGAGCAGTACTTC

d_gene: TRBD1
abundance: few
v_gene: TRBV2
j_gene: TRBJ1-2
len: 14
CDR3aa: CASNVAGQEYGYTF
CDR3nt: TGTGCCAGCAACGTGGCGGGACAGGAATATGGCTACACCTTC

d_gene: .
abundance: .
v_gene: TRBV27
j_gene: TRBJ1-4
len: 18
CDR3aa: CASSLPTAVGLGNEKLFF
CDR3nt: TGTGCCAGCAGTTTGCCCACTGCTGTGGGGCTAGGTAATGAAAAACTGTTTTTT

d_gene: .
abundance: .
v_gene: TRBV5-6
j_gene: TRBJ1-5
len: 13
CDR3aa: CASSFTGKQPQHF
CDR3nt: TGTGCCAGCAGTTTTACAGGGAAACAGCCCCAGCATTTT

d_gene: .
abundance: .
v_gene: TRBV5-6
j_gene: TRBJ2-5
len: 14
CDR3aa: CASSLVGAGETQYF
CDR3nt: TGTGCCAGCAGCTTGGTAGGGGCAGGGGAGACCCAGTACTTC

d_gene: TRBD1
abundance: .
v_gene: TRBV5-1
j_gene: TRBJ2-2
len: 15
CDR3aa: CASSNGQVNTGELFF
CDR3nt: TGCGCCAGCAGCAATGGACAGGTCAACACCGGGGAGCTGTTTTTT

d_gene: .
abundance: .
v_gene: TRBV21-1
j_gene: TRBJ2-2
len: 15
CDR3aa: CASSKPGLHTGELFF
CDR3nt: TGTGCCAGCAGCAAACCGGGACTACACACCGGGGAGCTGTTTTTT

d_gene: .
abundance: .
v_gene: TRBV19
j_gene: TRBJ2-7
len: 13
CDR3aa: CASSTGPSYEQYF
CDR3nt: TGTGCCAGTAGTACAGGTCCATCCTACGAGCAGTACTTC

d_gene: .
abundance: .
v_gene: TRBV10-3
j_gene: TRBJ2-2
len: 14
CDR3aa: CAIRRDSNTGELFF
CDR3nt: TGTGCCATCAGGCGGGACAGCAACACCGGGGAGCTGTTTTTT

d_gene: TRBD2
abundance: .
v_gene: TRBV30
j_gene: TRBJ2-1
len: 14
CDR3aa: CAWRGSGMANEQFF
CDR3nt: TGTGCCTGGAGAGGTAGCGGGATGGCCAATGAGCAGTTCTTC

d_gene: .
abundance: .
v_gene: TRBV15
j_gene: TRBJ1-5
len: 13
CDR3aa: CATSRAGDQPQHF
CDR3nt: TGTGCCACCAGCAGAGCGGGAGATCAGCCCCAGCATTTT

d_gene: TRBD2
abundance: .
v_gene: TRBV7-2
j_gene: TRBJ2-5
len: 16
CDR3aa: CASSLPASGGIQTQYF
CDR3nt: TGTGCCAGCAGCTTACCGGCTAGCGGGGGTATTCAGACCCAGTACTTC